Listed below are T cell receptor beta chains from one sample, sequenced in a study of siplizumab effects on memory and regulatory T cells. The repertoire was sequenced with immunoSEQ multiplex PCR; TCRdb's copy has only in-frame clones and lacks some. The data contain 100,000 to 110,000 clones, around 93% of them singletons. Sequencing was performed on non-Treg CD4+ T cells sorted from blood. The receptors here all came from a human donor in good health. Each CDR3 is given with its conserved first and last residue. A D gene is named only where the DNA matches it firmly. Size is stated for part of the rows, as once, few or many counts, or as a class when the clone is expanded.

j_gene	v_gene	abundance	d_gene	CDR3aa	CDR3nt
TRBJ1-2	TRBV28	.	.	CASSYGRRLNYGYTF	TGTGCCAGCAGTTACGGGAGAAGGCTAAACTATGGCTACACCTTC
TRBJ1-3	TRBV2	.	TRBD1	CASRANRGPGNTIYF	TGTGCCAGCAGAGCAAACAGGGGGCCTGGAAACACCATATATTTT
TRBJ1-3	TRBV5-1	once	.	CASSLAGSVGNTIYF	TGCGCCAGCAGCTTGGCAGGGTCCGTGGGGAACACCATATATTTT
TRBJ1-2	TRBV18	once	.	CASSPRDNYGYTF	TGTGCCAGCTCACCAAGAGATAACTATGGCTACACCTTC
TRBJ2-7	TRBV6-1	.	.	CASNPPLGYEQYF	TGTGCCAGCAACCCCCCTCTGGGCTACGAGCAGTACTTC
TRBJ1-5	TRBV29-1	.	TRBD1	CSVETGFGQPQHF	TGCAGCGTAGAGACAGGGTTTGGGCAGCCCCAGCATTTT
TRBJ1-3	TRBV7-9	.	.	CASSLLRGNGNTIYF	TGTGCCAGCAGCTTATTAAGGGGGAATGGAAACACCATATATTTT
TRBJ2-1	TRBV19	.	TRBD2	CASTKGREAVRNEQFF	TGTGCCAGTACTAAAGGTCGGGAGGCAGTAAGGAATGAGCAGTTCTTC
TRBJ1-2	TRBV30	.	.	CAYSGGSGYTF	TGTGCCTATTCGGGCGGGAGTGGCTACACCTTC
TRBJ1-2	TRBV14	.	TRBD1	CASSRGDRYYGYTF	TGTGCCAGCAGCCGAGGGGACAGGTACTATGGCTACACCTTC
TRBJ2-7	TRBV9	.	.	CASSVQGLTGYEQYF	TGTGCCAGCAGCGTCCAAGGCCTGACGGGCTACGAGCAGTACTTC
TRBJ2-3	TRBV5-1	.	TRBD2	CASVLGTSGSDTQYF	TGCGCCAGCGTTTTGGGGACTAGCGGGAGTGATACGCAGTATTTT
TRBJ2-7	TRBV11-2	.	.	CASSLDYPSGFYEQYF	TGTGCCAGCAGCTTAGACTACCCGAGCGGGTTCTACGAGCAGTACTTC
TRBJ1-3	TRBV9	once	.	CASSAGGLLSGNTIYF	TGTGCCAGCAGCGCGGGAGGGCTCCTCTCTGGAAACACCATATATTTT
TRBJ2-5	TRBV5-1	.	TRBD2	CASSSLAGIQETQYF	TGCGCCAGCAGCAGCCTAGCGGGGATCCAAGAGACCCAGTACTTC
TRBJ2-3	TRBV11-3	.	TRBD2	CASSSERDTDTQYF	TGTGCCAGCAGCTCCGAGCGGGACACAGATACGCAGTATTTT
TRBJ2-7	TRBV18	.	.	CASSPASVNEQYF	TGTGCCAGCTCACCCGCGTCGGTGAACGAGCAGTACTTC
TRBJ1-1	TRBV7-3	.	TRBD1	CASSQDRDTEAFF	TGTGCCAGCAGTCAGGACAGGGACACTGAAGCTTTCTTT
TRBJ1-4	TRBV30	.	.	CAWSVRRGLRGEKLFF	TGTGCCTGGAGTGTACGGCGAGGATTGAGGGGTGAAAAACTGTTTTTT
TRBJ2-1	TRBV18	.	.	CASSPLLRGSSYNEQFF	TGTGCCAGCTCACCACTTCTCCGGGGGAGCTCCTACAATGAGCAGTTCTTC
TRBJ1-2	TRBV5-1	.	.	CASSGQAAYGYTF	TGCGCCAGCAGCGGCCAGGCCGCCTATGGCTACACCTTC
TRBJ1-4	TRBV7-9	.	TRBD1	CASSLKRAGGEKLFF	TGTGCCAGCAGCTTAAAGCGGGCAGGGGGTGAAAAACTGTTTTTT
TRBJ1-1	TRBV19	.	TRBD1	CASSVLGTVNTEAFF	TGTGCCAGTAGTGTATTAGGGACAGTGAACACTGAAGCTTTCTTT
TRBJ2-1	TRBV7-9	.	TRBD1	CASSFLGQTYNEQFF	TGTGCCAGCAGCTTTTTGGGACAGACATACAATGAGCAGTTCTTC
TRBJ2-3	TRBV5-1	.	.	CASTRLGTPSTDTQYF	TGCGCCAGCACCCGGCTGGGGACACCTAGCACAGATACGCAGTATTTT
TRBJ2-7	TRBV27	.	.	CASGSTGVGALGYEQYF	TGTGCCAGCGGGAGTACGGGAGTTGGTGCGCTTGGCTACGAGCAGTACTTC
TRBJ2-1	TRBV10-2	.	.	CASSAETLALYNEQFF	TGCGCCAGCAGCGCCGAAACTCTAGCCCTTTACAATGAGCAGTTCTTC
TRBJ2-3	TRBV6-6	.	.	CASRYRDTDTQYF	TGTGCCAGCAGGTACCGGGACACAGATACGCAGTATTTT
TRBJ2-1	TRBV7-3	.	TRBD2	CASSRSGAYNEQFF	TGTGCCAGCAGCCGAAGCGGGGCCTACAATGAGCAGTTCTTC
TRBJ2-3	TRBV29-1	once	.	CSVAGGFTDTQYF	TGCAGCGTAGCCGGTGGCTTCACAGATACGCAGTATTTT
TRBJ1-4	TRBV28	once	.	CASSTGTGNEKLFF	TGTGCCAGCAGTACCGGGACGGGCAATGAAAAACTGTTTTTT
TRBJ2-5	TRBV19	.	.	CASSIGNAPQETQYF	TGTGCCAGTAGTATAGGGAACGCGCCACAAGAGACCCAGTACTTC
TRBJ2-7	TRBV5-4	.	TRBD2	CASSLAFGREYEQYF	TGTGCCAGCAGCTTGGCGTTCGGGCGGGAGTACGAGCAGTACTTC
TRBJ2-3	TRBV5-4	.	TRBD2	CASSRSGSTDTQYF	TGTGCCAGCAGCCGTAGCGGGAGCACAGATACGCAGTATTTT
TRBJ2-7	TRBV7-3	once	TRBD2	CASSLTSGRDHEQYF	TGTGCCAGCAGCCTAACTAGCGGGAGGGACCACGAGCAGTACTTC
TRBJ2-1	TRBV11-2	.	.	CASSLAGVYNEQFF	TGTGCCAGCAGCTTAGCTGGGGTGTACAATGAGCAGTTCTTC
TRBJ1-5	TRBV27	.	.	CASSLRKADRRGSNQPQHF	TGTGCCAGCAGTTTGCGCAAGGCCGACAGGCGGGGTAGCAATCAGCCCCAGCATTTT
TRBJ1-1	TRBV7-8	.	.	CASSLGGREGEAFF	TGTGCCAGCAGCTTAGGGGGGCGAGAGGGTGAAGCTTTCTTT
TRBJ1-5	TRBV5-4	.	.	CASSLDSNQPQHF	TGTGCCAGCAGTCTAGACAGCAATCAGCCCCAGCATTTT
TRBJ2-1	TRBV5-1	.	.	CALPGGPDYNEQFF	TGCGCCCTCCCGGGGGGCCCGGACTACAATGAGCAGTTCTTC
TRBJ1-2	TRBV6-5	.	TRBD1	CASSLEGQGGYGYTF	TGTGCCAGCAGTCTCGAGGGACAGGGGGGGTATGGCTACACCTTC
TRBJ2-1	TRBV5-4	.	.	CASSPPGPANEQFF	TGTGCCAGCAGCCCGCCAGGTCCAGCGAATGAGCAGTTCTTC
TRBJ2-7	TRBV27	.	TRBD2	CASSLSVGTSGSGEQYF	TGTGCCAGCAGTTTATCGGTTGGCACTAGCGGGAGTGGTGAGCAGTACTTC
TRBJ2-7	TRBV7-2	.	.	CASSYRSDYEQYF	TGTGCCAGCAGTTACAGGTCGGACTACGAGCAGTACTTC
TRBJ1-4	TRBV5-6	once	TRBD1	CASSRTGGGEKLFF	TGTGCCAGCAGCAGGACAGGGGGAGGTGAAAAACTGTTTTTT
TRBJ2-7	TRBV27	.	.	CASSLTRRFEQYF	TGTGCCAGCAGTCTAACACGACGGTTCGAGCAGTACTTC
TRBJ2-6	TRBV5-1	.	.	CASSYFEGASGANVLTF	TGCGCCAGCAGCTACTTCGAAGGGGCCTCTGGGGCCAACGTCCTGACTTTC
TRBJ1-2	TRBV5-1	.	TRBD1	CASSFESQGAFGYTF	TGCGCCAGCAGCTTCGAAAGCCAGGGGGCTTTTGGCTACACCTTC
TRBJ2-7	TRBV10-3	.	TRBD2	CAISEKGGSSYEQYF	TGTGCCATCAGTGAGAAGGGCGGGAGCTCCTACGAGCAGTACTTC
TRBJ1-2	TRBV6-5	.	TRBD1	CASSWTGFGYTF	TGTGCCAGCAGTTGGACAGGGTTTGGCTACACCTTC
TRBJ1-1	TRBV5-1	.	.	CASSLYLENTEAFF	TGCGCCAGCAGCTTATATCTGGAGAACACTGAAGCTTTCTTT